Shown below are 28 T cell receptor beta chains from a single sample sequenced in a study of blood T cell repertoires in COVID-19. The protocol was immunoSEQ multiplex PCR, while the TCRdb copy is restricted to in-frame clones and leaves out a portion. The table lists roughly 300,000 clones, 80% to 95% of them singletons, with 0.9% to 1.2% in the top ten. Sequenced material: PBMCs or T cells enriched from blood (not recorded which). The source of these receptors is a young woman who had recovered from COVID-19.

The rearrangement joins TRBV4-1 to TRBJ2-2; TRBD2 aligns across 13 bases. Per the germline V gene, CDR1 is MGHRA and CDR2 is YSYEKL. Trimming cost V 3 bases and J 7 bases; bases outside gene matches: 2. This CDR3 region has 15 residues. CDR3 in DNA: TGCGCCAGCAGCCAGGGGACTAGCGGGATCGGGGAGCTGTTTTTT. Protein product: CASSQGTSGIGELFF.

The rearrangement links TRBV4-1 to TRBJ1-5; possibly TRBD1 for D (6 bases). V was trimmed by 0 bases and J by 4 bases, leaving 7 bases between them. There are 14 residues in the CDR3. Looked up from germline, CDR1 is MGHRA and CDR2 is YSYEKL. In nucleotides, the CDR3 is TGCGCCAGCAGCCAAGAAGGGGGTAATCAGCCCCAGCATTTT. This gives the protein CASSQEGGNQPQHF.

The chain couples TRBV5-1 to TRBJ2-3, with 10 bases identical to TRBD1. Germline assignment: CDR1 SGHRS and CDR2 YFSETQ. V lost 1 base to trimming and J lost 0 bases; unmatched junction nucleotides: 11. CDR3 length equals 19 residues. The CDR3 DNA sequence: TGCGCCAGCAGCTTGTGGGGACAGGGGAGGCGGGAGAGCACAGATACGCAGTATTTT. This encodes CASSLWGQGRRESTDTQYF.

This clone was seen more than once but under ten times. The rearrangement joins TRBV11-3 to TRBJ2-6, with TRBD1 as a possible D gene (6 bases). The germline CDR1 and CDR2 sequences are SGHNT and YENEEA. Trimming removed 4 bases from V and 0 bases from J, with 16 bases in between. The CDR3 runs 18 residues. The CDR3 loop reads CASSSPRGGSSGANVLTF. The CDR3 DNA reads TGTGCCAGCAGCTCACCGAGAGGGGGTAGCTCTGGGGCCAACGTCCTGACTTTC.

This chain uses TRBV5-1 with TRBJ1-5; the D is unclear. This CDR3 has 15 residues. V lost 0 bases and J 5 bases, leaving 12 bases between the germline ends. Germline assignment: CDR1 SGHRS and CDR2 YFSETQ. The CDR3 DNA sequence: TGCGCCAGCAGCTTGGCCGGAGACCCACATCAGCCCCAGCATTTT. This codes for CASSLAGDPHQPQHF. The whole variable domain, filled in from reference TRBV5-1 and TRBJ1-5, reads KAGVTQTPRYLIKTRGQQVTLSCSPISGHRSVSWYQQTPGQGLQFLFEYFSETQRNKGNFPGRFSGRQFSNSRSEMNVSTLELGDSALYLCASSLAGDPHQPQHFGDGTRLSIL.

CDR3 sequence: CASSYPGGTQPQHF. For the CDR3, the DNA is TGTGCCAGCAGTTACCCGGGGGGCACTCAGCCCCAGCATTTT. J is TRBJ1-5 and V is TRBV6-2 or TRBV6-3, with D possibly TRBD1 on 6 matching bases. CDR1 MNHEY and CDR2 SVGEGT come from the germline V gene. CDR3 size: 14 residues. Trimming removed 2 bases from V and 6 bases from J, with 11 bases in between.

This clone was detected only once. Different DNA sequences within this sample yield the same CDR3. This chain joins TRBV6-1 and TRBJ1-2; D gene uncertain. Germline values: CDR1 MNHNS, CDR2 SASEGT. The V and J ends lost 2 bases and 4 bases respectively, with 8 bases between them. The CDR3 runs 13 residues. The DNA for the CDR3 is TGTGCCAGCAGTGAATCGGGAGTCTATGGCTACACCTTC. It specifies CASSESGVYGYTF.

The rearrangement uses TRBV11-2 and TRBJ2-7; 8 positions agree with TRBD2. In germline, CDR1 is SGHAT, CDR2 FQNNGV. CDR3 length: 15 residues. V shed 6 bases and J 3 bases; nucleotides not matched to a gene: 10. For the CDR3, the DNA is TGTGCCAGCAGACACATACGGGAGGGGGGCTACGAGCAGTACTTC. Translation: CASRHIREGGYEQYF.

The chain employs TRBV29-1 and TRBJ1-4, with D possibly being TRBD1 (5 bases). The CDR3 runs to 12 residues. With 5 bases removed from V and 3 bases from J, the gap between germline ends came to 7 bases. Germline loops: CDR1 SQVTM, CDR2 ANQGSEA. The CDR3 DNA is TGCAGCGTTACAGGTTCTAATGAAAAACTGTTTTTT. This sequence encodes CSVTGSNEKLFF.

The chain carries TRBV10-3 and TRBJ2-2, with no clear D. Between the trimmed V and J ends, which lost 10 bases and 1 base, there was a span of 10 bases. The CDR3 length is 13 residues. Per the germline V gene, CDR1 is ENHRY and CDR2 is SYGVKD. The CDR3 DNA reads as TGTGCCACTGCGATAAAGAACACCGGGGAGCTGTTTTTT. This sequence encodes CATAIKNTGELFF.

Notes on this clone: As the CDR3 is not closed by the conserved phenylalanine or tryptophan, this likely results from a read error. Because the CDR3's place on the DNA is in doubt, the DNA is left out and the CDR3 is given as listed by TCRdb. V is TRBV12-5 and J is TRBJ1-2. The CDR3 is 9 residues long, ends included. Germline lookup yields CDR1 LGHNT and CDR2 FRNRAP. The chain's CDR3 is CASGLDALL.

V usage is TRBV10-1 and J usage is TRBJ2-3; 8 nucleotides line up with TRBD2. Germline V gene data show CDR1 as WNHNN and CDR2 as SYGVQD (reference sequence). The CDR3 is made up of 15 amino acids. J was trimmed by 2 bases and V by 2 bases; bases with no gene match: 3. For the CDR3, the DNA is TGCGCCAGCAGTGAGGCGGGAGGTTACACAGATACGCAGTATTTT. Translated, it gives CASSEAGGYTDTQYF.

This clone has a single count. This sequence joins TRBV14 and TRBJ2-5, with 7 bases matching TRBD1. Germline V gene data show CDR1 as SGHDN and CDR2 as FVKESK. The CDR3 has 15 residues. The V gene end was trimmed by 5 bases and the J gene end by 1 base; junction bases not matched to a gene: 7. The CDR3 coding sequence is TGTGCCAGCAGCATACTCTCAGGGGGCCAAGAGACCCAGTACTTC. Residues: CASSILSGGQETQYF.

The chain uses TRBV25-1 and TRBJ2-5; 9 nucleotides align to TRBD2. The germline CDR1 and CDR2 sequences are MGHDK and SYGVNS. This CDR3 is 14 amino acids long. J was trimmed by 3 bases and V by 4 bases; bases with no gene match: 3. The CDR3 is CASSVLAGEETQYF. The DNA of the CDR3 is TGTGCCAGCAGTGTCTTAGCGGGAGAAGAGACCCAGTACTTC. The entire variable domain, with the rest obtained from reference TRBV25-1 and TRBJ2-5, is as follows: EADIYQTPRYLVIGTGKKITLECSQTMGHDKMYWYQQDPGMELHLIHYSYGVNSTEKGDLSSESTVSRIRTEHFPLTLESARPSHTSQYLCASSVLAGEETQYFGPGTRLLVL.

Here the CDR3 DNA reads TGTGCCAGCAGCGTACCTAACGGGATGATCTATGAGCAGTTCTTC. Amino acid sequence: CASSVPNGMIYEQFF. This chain uses TRBV9 with TRBJ2-1; possibly TRBD2 for D (5 bases). CDR1 is SGDLS and CDR2 is YYNGEE in the germline V gene. Trimming cost V 1 base and J 8 bases, with 16 bases left between them. CDR3 length equals 15 residues. The variable domain in full, with the rest retrieved from reference TRBV9 and TRBJ2-1, is DSGVTQTPKHLITATGQRVTLRCSPRSGDLSVYWYQQSLDQGLQFLIQYYNGEERAKGNILERFSAQQFPDLHSELNLSSLELGDSALYFCASSVPNGMIYEQFFGPGTRLTVL.

J is TRBJ1-2 and V is TRBV5-4; D is ambiguous. The CDR3 runs 13 residues. Between the trimmed V and J ends, which lost 4 bases and 4 bases, there was a span of 11 bases. CDR1 and CDR2 from the germline V gene are SGHNT and YYREEE (reference sequence). CDR3 protein: CASSLAVVYGYTF. For the CDR3, the DNA is TGTGCCAGCAGCCTAGCGGTGGTCTATGGCTACACCTTC.

The count of this clone is one. The chain uses TRBV28 and TRBJ2-7, with TRBD1 as a possible D gene (6 bases). V lost 6 bases and J lost 1, with 13 bases in between. The CDR3 is 14 amino acids. Germline CDR1 and CDR2: MDHEN and SYDVKM. The CDR3 DNA sequence: TGTGCCAGCAGCCAAACAGGGAAATCCTACGAGCAGTACTTC. Residues: CASSQTGKSYEQYF.

The chain has TRBV28 and TRBJ1-1; unclear D gene. V lost 2 bases and J lost 5, with 12 bases in between. CDR1 is MDHEN and CDR2 is SYDVKM in the germline V gene. There are 14 residues in the CDR3. The CDR3 DNA sequence: TGTGCCAGCAGTTTACGGAGTGTTAGAACTGAAGCTTTCTTT. This encodes CASSLRSVRTEAFF.

The rearrangement links TRBV2 to TRBJ2-3; 8 positions match TRBD1. Unmatched junction bases numbered 12, after V lost 7 bases and J lost 6 bases. CDR1 is SNHLY, CDR2 FYNNEI, per germline. The CDR3 spans 15 residues. The CDR3 DNA is TGTGCCAGCAAATACTTGGACAGGGATGGTGATACGCAGTATTTT. It yields the protein CASKYLDRDGDTQYF.

The chain couples TRBV19 to TRBJ2-1, with TRBD2 matching over 12 bases. This CDR3 is 17 amino acids long. Trimming at V came to 5 bases and at J to 0 bases, leaving 5 bases not matched to a gene. Germline V gene sequence: CDR1 LNHDA, CDR2 SQIVND (reference sequence). CDR3 amino acids: CASSLTSGGSSYNEQFF. For the CDR3, the DNA is TGTGCCAGTAGTCTTACTAGCGGGGGGAGCTCCTACAATGAGCAGTTCTTC.

The J gene is TRBJ2-5, the V gene TRBV9; TRBD2 aligns across 9 bases. The CDR3 runs to 16 residues. Germline V lookup: CDR1 SGDLS, CDR2 YYNGEE. The junction had 9 bases not matched to a gene; V was cut back by 1 base and J by 5 bases. CDR3 protein: CASSVSRAGGGETQYF. In nucleotides, the CDR3 is TGTGCCAGCAGCGTATCTCGAGCGGGAGGAGGGGAGACCCAGTACTTC.

V gene TRBV30 combines with J gene TRBJ2-3; D remains ambiguous. CDR1 is GTSNPN, CDR2 SVGIG, per germline (reference sequence). V was clipped by 1 base and J by 2 bases, with 4 bases between them. The CDR3 is 12 amino acids. DNA of the CDR3: TGTGCCTGGAGTGCCTCCACAGATACGCAGTATTTT. This encodes CAWSASTDTQYF.

This chain uses TRBV7-2 with TRBJ2-3; tentative D call: TRBD2 (5 bases). Trimming pared 4 bases from V and 4 bases from J, leaving 9 bases between. This CDR3 spans 13 amino acids. Germline V gene lookup returns CDR1 SGHTA and CDR2 FQGNSA. CDR3 DNA sequence: TGTGCCAGCAGCTCCGACTATCCAGATACGCAGTATTTT. Translating it yields CASSSDYPDTQYF.

The chain joins TRBV3-1 (or the pseudogene TRBV3-2) to TRBJ1-2; TRBD1 matches at 9 bases. This CDR3 spans 14 amino acids. The V gene end was trimmed by 7 bases and the J gene end by 2 bases; junction bases not matched to a gene: 5. Germline V gives CDR1 LGHDT, CDR2 YNNKEL (reference sequence). In nucleotides, the CDR3 is TGTGCCAGCACCTCCGGACAGGGGAACTATGGCTACACCTTC. Translating gives CASTSGQGNYGYTF.

The count of this clone is one. The rearrangement joins TRBV15 to TRBJ2-1; 10 positions agree with TRBD2. Germline lookup yields CDR1 LNHNV and CDR2 YYDKDF (reference sequence). V shed 3 bases, J shed 7 bases, and the junction held 6 bases outside the gene matches. The length of the CDR3 is 15 residues. The CDR3 nucleotides read TGTGCCACCAGCAGTAGAGATAGCGGGAGGAATGAGCAGTTCTTC. Translating it yields CATSSRDSGRNEQFF. Together with reference TRBV15 and TRBJ2-1, the CDR3 gives the full variable domain: DAMVIQNPRYQVTQFGKPVTLSCSQTLNHNVMYWYQQKSSQAPKLLFHYYDKDFNNEADTPDNFQSRRPNTSFCFLDIRSPGLGDTAMYLCATSSRDSGRNEQFFGPGTRLTVL.

The CDR3 coding sequence is TGTGCCAGCAGCTTAGGGGGACAGTACAATGAGCAGTTCTTC. Protein sequence: CASSLGGQYNEQFF. This chain joins TRBV7-3 and TRBJ2-1; 7 positions agree with TRBD1. The CDR3 totals 14 residues. V trimming: 2 bases; J trimming: 4 bases; junction bases outside the gene matches: 2. CDR1 is SGHTA, CDR2 FQGTGA, per germline.

The chain links TRBV5-1 to TRBJ2-1; TRBD1 is a possible D gene (6 bases). Trimming took off 0 bases at V and 1 base at J, with 11 bases between the two ends. CDR1 and CDR2 from the germline V gene are SGHRS and YFSETQ. The CDR3 runs 16 residues. The CDR3 region is CASSLGTGSSYNEQFF. The CDR3 DNA reads as TGCGCCAGCAGCTTGGGAACAGGGTCTTCCTACAATGAGCAGTTCTTC. The whole variable domain, filled in from reference TRBV5-1 and TRBJ2-1, reads KAGVTQTPRYLIKTRGQQVTLSCSPISGHRSVSWYQQTPGQGLQFLFEYFSETQRNKGNFPGRFSGRQFSNSRSEMNVSTLELGDSALYLCASSLGTGSSYNEQFFGPGTRLTVL.

The rearrangement joins TRBV5-6 to TRBJ1-5, with a tentative D call TRBD1 (6 bases). The CDR3 extends over 12 amino acids. Germline V gene lookup returns CDR1 SGHDT and CDR2 YYEEEE. Trimming cost V 3 bases and J 7 bases, with 8 bases left between them. In DNA, the CDR3 is TGTGCCAGCAGCTCAGGGGAACAGCCCCAGCATTTT. Amino acid sequence: CASSSGEQPQHF.